This T cell receptor (beta chain) was recovered during a study of T cell changes during pregnancy in multiple sclerosis. Repertoires were generated with immunoSEQ multiplex PCR, while TCRdb's copy carries only in-frame clones and drops some. The top ten hold 2.8% of the sample, which has around 15,000 clones, roughly 93% seen once. Germline V gene lookup returns CDR1 SGDLS and CDR2 YYNGEE. The length of the CDR3 is 14 residues. J was trimmed by 5 bases and V by 3 bases; bases with no gene match: 2. The sample consisted of peripheral blood, taken in the second trimester of pregnancy. The TCR was taken from a female donor in good health, enrolled as a control in a pregnancy study. This chain uses TRBV9 with TRBJ2-5; 12 bases agree with TRBD2. The DNA of the CDR3 is TGTGCCAGCAGCGCAACTAGCGGGGGGGAGACCCAGTACTTC. Its translation is CASSATSGGETQYF.